This TCR beta chain emerged from a study of blood T cell repertoires in COVID-19. Study-wide background: Sites across the United States, Italy and Spain contributed samples from acute and convalescent COVID-19. The cDNA or gDNA used as material had been derived from T cells, B-cell-depleted T cells, or PBMCs.

TCRdb keeps only in-frame clones here, not all; method: immunoSEQ multiplex PCR. The sample contains more than 95,000 clones, around 76% of which appear only once. The J segment lost 4 bases and the V segment lost 2 bases, leaving 1 base of the junction unmatched. In germline, CDR1 is SGHTA, CDR2 FQGNSA. The CDR3 is 15 residues long. The TCR was taken from a woman between 65 and 79 years old with acute or convalescent COVID-19. The rearrangement joins TRBV7-2 to TRBJ2-2; 10 bases align to TRBD2. Material for sequencing was peripheral blood. The CDR3 is CASSLKRGGTGELFF. The CDR3 DNA sequence: TGTGCCAGCAGCTTAAAGCGGGGGGGCACCGGGGAGCTGTTTTTT.